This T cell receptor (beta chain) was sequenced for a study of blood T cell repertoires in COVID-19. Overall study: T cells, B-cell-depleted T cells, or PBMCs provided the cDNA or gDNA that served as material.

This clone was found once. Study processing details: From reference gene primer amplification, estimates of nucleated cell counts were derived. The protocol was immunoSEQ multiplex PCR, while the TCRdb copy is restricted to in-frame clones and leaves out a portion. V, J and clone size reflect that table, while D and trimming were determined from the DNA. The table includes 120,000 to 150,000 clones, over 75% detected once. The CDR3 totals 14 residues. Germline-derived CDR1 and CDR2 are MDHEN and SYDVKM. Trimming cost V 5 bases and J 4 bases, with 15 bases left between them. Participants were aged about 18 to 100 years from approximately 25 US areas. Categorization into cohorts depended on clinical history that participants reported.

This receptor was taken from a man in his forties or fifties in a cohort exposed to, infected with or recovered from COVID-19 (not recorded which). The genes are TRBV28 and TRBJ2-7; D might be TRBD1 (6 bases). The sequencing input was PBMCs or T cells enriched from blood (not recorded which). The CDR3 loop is CASSTTGFWYEQYF. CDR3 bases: TGTGCCAGCAGTACAACAGGGTTTTGGTACGAGCAGTACTTC. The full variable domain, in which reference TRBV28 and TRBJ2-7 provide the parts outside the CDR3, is DVKVTQSSRYLVKRTGEKVFLECVQDMDHENMFWYRQDPGLGLRLIYFSYDVKMKEKGDIPEGYSVSREKKERFSLILESASTNQTSMYLCASSTTGFWYEQYFGPGTRLTVT.